This record looks at one TCR beta chain sequence and its context. The antigen is undetermined. The sequenced target, TCR beta, came from blood CD8+ and CD4+ T cells. Included as multiple sclerosis controls were treatment-naive patients who had stable or active relapsing-remitting disease. CD8+ and CD4+ T cells were negatively isolated; TEMRA cells were FACS-enriched. These data come from a study of CD8 T cells in Susac syndrome. The germline CDR1 and CDR2 sequences are MNHNY and SVGAGI (reference sequence). Trimming shortened V by 2 bases and J by 4 bases, and 9 bases separated the two germline ends. CDR3 length: 13 residues. General study points: It was acknowledged in the study that its TCR sequencing and HLA analysis involved a relatively small number of individuals.

An amount of RNA that ranged from roughly 0.5 to 1 ug was reverse transcribed with random hexamers. TCRdb called the immunoSEQ multiplex PCR reads again in MiXCR, with one record for every CDR3 protein. The sample lists approximately 150,000 distinct CDR3 sequences; roughly 96% were seen once. Material for sequencing was CD4+ T cells from PBMCs. The TCR comes from a human donor with multiple sclerosis. The rearrangement links TRBV6-6 to TRBJ2-7; no reliable D call. As DNA, the CDR3 is TGTGCCAGCAGTTACAAAGTGCAGTACGAGCAGTACTTC. Amino acids: CASSYKVQYEQYF.